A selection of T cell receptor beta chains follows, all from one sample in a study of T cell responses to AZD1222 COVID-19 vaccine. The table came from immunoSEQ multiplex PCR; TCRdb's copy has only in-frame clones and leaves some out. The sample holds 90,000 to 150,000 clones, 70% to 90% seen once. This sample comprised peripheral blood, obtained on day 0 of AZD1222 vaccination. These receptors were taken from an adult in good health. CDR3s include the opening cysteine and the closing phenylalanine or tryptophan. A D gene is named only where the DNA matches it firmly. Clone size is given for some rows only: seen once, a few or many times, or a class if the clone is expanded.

DNA: TGTGCCAGCAGCCAAGATCCAGGGCCTAATGAAAAACTGTTTTTT; CDR3: CASSQDPGPNEKLFF; D: .; J: TRBJ1-4; V: TRBV3-1/TRBV3-2; size: .
DNA: TGTGCCAGCATTGGGACGCCTTCCTACGAGCAGTACTTC; CDR3: CASIGTPSYEQYF; D: .; J: TRBJ2-7; V: TRBV28; size: .
DNA: TGCAGCGTTGGTAGTGGCCCCCGGGCTTTCTTT; CDR3: CSVGSGPRAFF; D: .; J: TRBJ1-1; V: TRBV29-1; size: .
DNA: TGTGCCAGCAGCCTACGGACTAGTTCCTACAATGAGCAGTTCTTC; CDR3: CASSLRTSSYNEQFF; D: TRBD2; J: TRBJ2-1; V: TRBV7-2; size: .
DNA: TGTGCCAGCAGCCCTGTAGTCGTGGGGTTGCAAGAGACCCAGTACTTC; CDR3: CASSPVVVGLQETQYF; D: .; J: TRBJ2-5; V: TRBV21-1; size: .
DNA: TGTGCCAGCAGTAACCCCGGACAGGCCCCGAACACCGGGGAGCTGTTTTTT; CDR3: CASSNPGQAPNTGELFF; D: TRBD1; J: TRBJ2-2; V: TRBV25-1; size: .
DNA: TGTGCCAGTAGTATCTCACTAGCTCCTTACGAGCAGTACTTC; CDR3: CASSISLAPYEQYF; D: .; J: TRBJ2-7; V: TRBV19; size: .
DNA: TGTGCCAGCAGTCTAAGGGGGCCCCGCAATCAGCCCCAGCATTTT; CDR3: CASSLRGPRNQPQHF; D: TRBD1; J: TRBJ1-5; V: TRBV2; size: .
DNA: TGTGCCAGCCGACTAGCGGGAGTGTTCACAGATACGCAGTATTTT; CDR3: CASRLAGVFTDTQYF; D: TRBD2; J: TRBJ2-3; V: TRBV10-3; size: once
DNA: TGTGCCAGCAGCCAAGGGTATAGCGGGGGGCGCACAGATACGCAGTATTTT; CDR3: CASSQGYSGGRTDTQYF; D: TRBD2; J: TRBJ2-3; V: TRBV14; size: .
DNA: TGTGCCATCAGTGAGACGGCGAACACTGAAGCTTTCTTT; CDR3: CAISETANTEAFF; D: .; J: TRBJ1-1; V: TRBV10-3; size: once
DNA: TGTGCCAGCAGTCGCAGGGAAGCGAACACTGAAGCTTTCTTT; CDR3: CASSRREANTEAFF; D: .; J: TRBJ1-1; V: TRBV6-5; size: .
DNA: TGTGCCAGCAGCCAGCAGGGGGCTCGACAGCCCCAGCATTTT; CDR3: CASSQQGARQPQHF; D: TRBD1; J: TRBJ1-5; V: TRBV5-8; size: .
DNA: TGTGCCAGCAGCTCGCCCTCGGGGAGCGGGAGAATCGACGAGCAGTACTTC; CDR3: CASSSPSGSGRIDEQYF; D: TRBD2; J: TRBJ2-7; V: TRBV11-2; size: .
DNA: TGTGCCAGCAAGAGCCAACTTGGCAGAGATCAGCCCCAGCATTTT; CDR3: CASKSQLGRDQPQHF; D: .; J: TRBJ1-5; V: TRBV28; size: .
DNA: TGTGCCAGCAGCCCCGGGGGGACCTCCTACAATGAGCAGTTCTTC; CDR3: CASSPGGTSYNEQFF; D: TRBD2; J: TRBJ2-1; V: TRBV9; size: .
DNA: TGTGCCAGCAGCTTAGCCTCGGGGGGGAGTAATGAAAAACTGTTTTTT; CDR3: CASSLASGGSNEKLFF; D: .; J: TRBJ1-4; V: TRBV7-6; size: .
DNA: TGCAGCGTTTCGGACAACTCCTACAATGAGCAGTTCTTC; CDR3: CSVSDNSYNEQFF; D: .; J: TRBJ2-1; V: TRBV29-1; size: .
DNA: TGTGCCAGCAGTGTTCCCAGGGGTAAAATGAATTCACCCCTCCACTTT; CDR3: CASSVPRGKMNSPLHF; D: .; J: TRBJ1-6; V: TRBV2; size: .
DNA: TGTGCCACCAGGGGGTCGCGGGGCAGTAACTACGAGCAGTACTTC; CDR3: CATRGSRGSNYEQYF; D: .; J: TRBJ2-7; V: TRBV15; size: .
DNA: TGCAGCGCTAGCGGGACCCACGGTGAGCAGTACTTC; CDR3: CSASGTHGEQYF; D: TRBD2; J: TRBJ2-7; V: TRBV29-1; size: once
DNA: TGTGCCCTACCCGCGGAGGGCCCTGAAGCTTTCTTT; CDR3: CALPAEGPEAFF; D: .; J: TRBJ1-1; V: TRBV21-1; size: .
DNA: TGTGCCAGCAGCCCTGGGGGCACGGGGGAAAAACTGTTTTTT; CDR3: CASSPGGTGEKLFF; D: .; J: TRBJ1-4; V: TRBV6-4; size: .
DNA: TGTGCCAGCAGGGTGACAGGGTCCACTAATGAAAAACTGTTTTTT; CDR3: CASRVTGSTNEKLFF; D: TRBD1; J: TRBJ1-4; V: TRBV2; size: .